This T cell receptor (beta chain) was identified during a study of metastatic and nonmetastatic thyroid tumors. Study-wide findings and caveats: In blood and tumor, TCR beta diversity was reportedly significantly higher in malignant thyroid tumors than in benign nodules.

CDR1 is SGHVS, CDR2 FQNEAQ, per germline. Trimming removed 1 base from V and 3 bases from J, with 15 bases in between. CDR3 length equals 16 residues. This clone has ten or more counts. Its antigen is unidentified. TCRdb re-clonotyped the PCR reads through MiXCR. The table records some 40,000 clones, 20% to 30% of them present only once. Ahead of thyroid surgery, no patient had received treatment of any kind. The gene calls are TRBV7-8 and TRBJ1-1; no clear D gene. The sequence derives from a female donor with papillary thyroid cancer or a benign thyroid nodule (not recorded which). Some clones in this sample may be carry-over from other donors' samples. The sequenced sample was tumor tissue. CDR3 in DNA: TGTGCCAGCAGCTTAGGTTCGGCCGGCAGAGACACTGAAGCTTTCTTT. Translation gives CASSLGSAGRDTEAFF.